The 17 T cell receptor beta chains in this list originate from one sample, sequenced in a study of T cell changes during pregnancy in multiple sclerosis. Sequencing was performed with immunoSEQ multiplex PCR; in TCRdb, only in-frame clones are kept and a portion is missing. The sample records over 55,000 clones, 87% being singletons. The source material was peripheral blood from another person, used as feeder cells. All receptors come from a human donor whose cells served as feeder cells for cultures in a pregnancy study.

The rearrangement uses TRBV19 and TRBJ1-1, with D possibly matching TRBD1 (5 bases). Trimming removed 7 bases at V and 6 bases at J, with 15 bases between. The CDR3 loop spans 13 amino acids. The germline gives CDR1 LNHDA, CDR2 SQIVND (reference sequence). The CDR3 region is CASTLTQGSEAFF. CDR3 DNA sequence: TGTGCCAGTACCCTAACCCAGGGTTCTGAAGCTTTCTTT.

The rearrangement uses TRBV2 and TRBJ1-5, with a tentative D call TRBD1 (5 bases). Per the germline V gene, CDR1 is SNHLY and CDR2 is FYNNEI. This CDR3 spans 13 amino acids. Trimming cost V 8 bases and J 7 bases, with 15 bases left between them. The CDR3 region is CASDSRGWQPQHF. CDR3 DNA sequence: TGTGCCAGCGATTCTCGGGGGTGGCAGCCCCAGCATTTT. The complete variable domain, with remaining parts taken from reference TRBV2 and TRBJ1-5, reads EPEVTQTPSHQVTQMGQEVILRCVPISNHLYFYWYRQILGQKVEFLVSFYNNEISEKSEIFDDQFSVERPDGSNFTLKIRSTKLEDSAMYFCASDSRGWQPQHFGDGTRLSIL.

The chain couples TRBV18 to TRBJ1-6; tentative D call: TRBD1 (5 bases). The germline V gene has CDR1 KGHSH and CDR2 LQKENI. The CDR3 loop spans 16 amino acids. Trimming removed 0 bases from V and 6 bases from J, with 12 bases in between. The CDR3 DNA sequence: TGTGCCAGCTCACCACCCCAGGGATTCCTTAATTCACCCCTCCACTTT. Residues: CASSPPQGFLNSPLHF.

As concerns this clone: The missing conserved phenylalanine or tryptophan at the end of this CDR3 makes a read error likely. The DNA is left out, because the CDR3 cannot be placed on it with certainty; the CDR3 is given as TCRdb lists it. The gene calls are TRBV21-1 and TRBJ1-1. TRBV21-1 is noted as a pseudogene. The CDR3 numbers 9 amino acids, ends counted. CDR3 protein: CASSKREGR.

This clone was found once. V gene TRBV15 combines with J gene TRBJ2-3, with D perhaps TRBD2 (5 bases). Germline CDR1 is LNHNV and CDR2 is YYDKDF (reference sequence). V dropped 2 bases and J dropped 2 bases, with 14 bases sitting between them. The CDR3 is 16 amino acids. The CDR3 DNA reads TGTGCCACCAGCAGACCTTACGGGGAGAACACAGATACGCAGTATTTT. Protein sequence: CATSRPYGENTDTQYF.

This clone was detected once. This rearrangement joins TRBV6-5 to TRBJ1-1; the D is unclear. CDR3 length equals 16 residues. The V gene's germline CDR1 is MNHEY and CDR2 SVGAGI. Trimming took off 0 bases at V and 2 bases at J, with 13 bases between the two ends. The CDR3 here is CASSYSSASPNTEAFF. In nucleotides, the CDR3 is TGTGCCAGCAGTTACTCAAGCGCTTCCCCCAACACTGAAGCTTTCTTT.

The chain couples TRBV21-1 to TRBJ2-5; TRBD2, the table's D call, lacks a check against the DNA. TRBV21-1 is a documented pseudogene. The CDR3 contains 15 residues. The CDR3: CASIVSTKVRETQYF. CDR3 in DNA: TGTGCCAGCATCGTATCGACTAAGGTACGAGAGACCCAGTACTTC.

This clone was seen just once. The chain combines TRBV7-9 with TRBJ2-1; 11 bases fit TRBD1. CDR3 length: 15 residues. J lost 5 bases, V lost 3 bases, and 3 bases had no gene match. CDR1 and CDR2 (germline): SEHNR, FQNEAQ (reference sequence). This CDR3 is CASSFGQGANNEQFF. CDR3 DNA sequence: TGTGCCAGCAGCTTCGGACAGGGGGCCAACAATGAGCAGTTCTTC.

V usage is TRBV11-3 and J usage is TRBJ2-4; 8 bases fit TRBD1. This CDR3 comprises 13 residues. In germline, CDR1 is SGHNT, CDR2 YENEEA. Unmatched junction bases numbered 2, after V lost 4 bases and J lost 6 bases. In DNA, the CDR3 is TGTGCCAGCAGCTCCGGACAGGGAAACATTCAGTACTTC. This gives the protein CASSSGQGNIQYF.

The chain recombines TRBV5-4 with TRBJ1-2; a possible D gene is TRBD1 (6 bases). The V end lost 0 bases, the J end lost 8 bases, and 11 bases lay between the germline ends. Germline V lookup: CDR1 SGHNT, CDR2 YYREEE (reference sequence). This CDR3 region has 13 residues. This CDR3 is CASSLVPGDGYTF. The CDR3 nucleotides are TGTGCCAGCAGCTTGGTGCCAGGGGACGGCTACACCTTC. Filled out from reference TRBV5-4 and TRBJ1-2, the complete variable domain reads ETGVTQSPTHLIKTRGQQVTLRCSSQSGHNTVSWYQQALGQGPQFIFQYYREEENGRGNFPPRFSGLQFPNYSSELNVNALELDDSALYLCASSLVPGDGYTFGSGTRLTVV.

The chain has TRBV29-1 and TRBJ1-1; a possible D gene is TRBD1 (5 bases). The ends were cut back, 0 bases at V and 0 bases at J, with 14 bases in the middle. The CDR3 is 16 amino acids. Looked up from germline, CDR1 is SQVTM and CDR2 is ANQGSEA. In nucleotides, the CDR3 is TGCAGCGTTGAAGATTGGGGCTCCACCCTGAACACTGAAGCTTTCTTT. Translating it yields CSVEDWGSTLNTEAFF.

The V and J genes are TRBV9 and TRBJ2-5, with a possible D match to TRBD2 (5 bases). V lost 1 base and J 3 bases, leaving 10 bases between the germline ends. This CDR3 has 14 amino acids. CDR1 SGDLS and CDR2 YYNGEE come from the germline V gene. CDR3 nucleotide sequence: TGTGCCAGCAGCGTATCTGGGAGTGAAGAGACCCAGTACTTC. Protein sequence: CASSVSGSEETQYF.

This clone came up a few times. The chain recombines TRBV29-1 with TRBJ2-1; possible D gene TRBD2, 5 bases. Germline CDR1 is SQVTM and CDR2 is ANQGSEA. V was clipped by 3 bases and J by 9 bases, with 24 bases between them. CDR3 length: 16 residues. The chain's CDR3 is CSVDAVGRTISGEQFF. The CDR3, as DNA: TGCAGCGTTGATGCGGTAGGACGAACCATCAGCGGTGAGCAGTTCTTC.

This CDR3 reads CASSLQGTHTNPYGYTF. As DNA, the CDR3 is TGTGCCAGCAGCTTACAGGGGACGCATACTAACCCCTATGGCTACACCTTC. This chain uses TRBV4-2 with TRBJ1-2, with TRBD1 identical over 7 bases. The CDR3 has 17 amino acids. The J segment lost 4 bases and the V segment lost 5 bases, leaving 16 bases of the junction unmatched. Per the germline V gene, CDR1 is LGHNA and CDR2 is YNFKEQ.

The CDR3 sequence: CASSLAPAETQYF. CDR3 sequence (DNA): TGTGCCAGCAGCTTGGCCCCGGCGGAGACCCAGTACTTC. This chain joins TRBV7-2 and TRBJ2-5; D gene ambiguous. CDR1 is SGHTA and CDR2 is FQGNSA in the germline V gene. This CDR3 has 13 residues. Trimming removed 3 bases at V and 5 bases at J, with 10 bases between. The full variable domain, with the rest looked up from reference TRBV7-2 and TRBJ2-5, is GAGVSQSPSNKVTEKGKDVELRCDPISGHTALYWYRQSLGQGLEFLIYFQGNSAPDKSGLPSDRFSAERTGGSVSTLTIQRTQQEDSAVYLCASSLAPAETQYFGPGTRLLVL.

V usage is TRBV6-5 and J usage is TRBJ2-7; the D gene is possibly TRBD1 (6 bases). CDR1 is MNHEY, CDR2 SVGAGI, per germline. This CDR3 is built from 13 residues. The germline V and J ends were trimmed by 5 bases and 7 bases, with 15 bases remaining between them. The CDR3 nucleotides are TGTGCCAGCAGTACCGACACAGGGCATGAGCAGTACTTC. Its protein product is CASSTDTGHEQYF.

This clone was counted only a few times. The rearrangement links TRBV19 to TRBJ1-1; the D gene is possibly TRBD1 (5 bases). Germline V gene lookup returns CDR1 LNHDA and CDR2 SQIVND (reference sequence). The CDR3 extends over 13 amino acids. Trimming removed 3 bases at V and 5 bases at J, with 10 bases between. The CDR3 is CASSIARATEAFF. DNA for the CDR3: TGTGCCAGTAGTATTGCCAGGGCGACTGAAGCTTTCTTT.